This record covers a single T cell receptor beta chain. What it binds is unknown. Amplification of TCR beta CDR3 regions used RNA as the template. The HTBI primer set was used in a first-round RT-PCR of the TCR CDR3. From the multiplex PCR reads, TCRdb called clonotypes with MiXCR, one entry per CDR3 protein. The data show about 640,000 distinct CDR3 sequences, less than 25% seen once. At least 3 on the Clinical Activity Score was recorded for ophthalmopathy patients, who also had NOSPECS grade at least 4 and duration under 3 months. On the basis of clinical symptoms, serum thyroxine and TRAb, thyroid ultrasound and orbital computed tomography, diagnoses were made. Out of 10 ml of fresh peripheral blood came the PBMCs. The sample comes from a study of T cells in Graves' hyperthyroidism and ophthalmopathy. Findings and caveats of the study: Ophthalmopathy was model-predicted a median about 6.9 months pre-onset.

V shed 5 bases and J shed 8 bases, with 9 bases lying between them. The CDR3 loop spans 11 amino acids. Germline V lookup: CDR1 LNHDA, CDR2 SQIVND (reference sequence). The sequence was collected from a man between 25 and 39 years old with Graves' ophthalmopathy. The chain combines TRBV19 with TRBJ1-1; D gene ambiguous. The sequencing input was blood. CDR3: CASSWYIEAFF. The DNA for the CDR3 is TGTGCCAGTAGTTGGTACATAGAAGCTTTCTTT.